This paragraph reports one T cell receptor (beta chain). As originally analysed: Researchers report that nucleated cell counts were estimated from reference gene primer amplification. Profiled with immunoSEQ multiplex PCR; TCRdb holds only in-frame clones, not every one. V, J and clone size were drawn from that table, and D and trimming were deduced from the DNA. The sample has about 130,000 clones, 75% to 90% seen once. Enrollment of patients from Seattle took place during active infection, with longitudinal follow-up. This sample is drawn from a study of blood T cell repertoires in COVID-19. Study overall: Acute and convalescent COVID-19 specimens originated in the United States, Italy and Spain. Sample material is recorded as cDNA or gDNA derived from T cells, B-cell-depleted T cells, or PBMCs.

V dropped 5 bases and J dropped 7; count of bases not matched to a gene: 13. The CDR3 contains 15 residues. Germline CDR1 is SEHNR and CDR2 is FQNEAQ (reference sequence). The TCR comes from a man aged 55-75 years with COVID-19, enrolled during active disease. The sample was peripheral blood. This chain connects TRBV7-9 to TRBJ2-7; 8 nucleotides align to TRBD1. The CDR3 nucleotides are TGTGCCAGCAGCCTCTATGCCCAGGGGGCGGGTGAGCAGTACTTC. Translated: CASSLYAQGAGEQYF.